This TCR beta chain was captured in a study of T-cell reconstitution after alpha-beta-depleted transplantation in children. Study findings and constraints: High day-60 TCRbeta diversity in some patients came from surviving recipient T cells and thymic progenitors.

Researchers prepared the TCRbeta library using unique molecular identifiers, the study reports. From the PCR reads, TCRdb called clonotypes with MiXCR, one entry per CDR3 protein. The sample holds 450,000 to 700,000 distinct CDR3 sequences, 25% to 30% seen once. This clonotype was counted at least ten times. Its target is not known. The CDR3 runs 14 residues. The junction had 4 bases not matched to a gene; V was cut back by 5 bases and J by 6 bases. The sequence derives from a boy under two years old with Wiskott-Aldrich syndrome, due to receive a stem cell transplant. The V call is TRBV12-3 or TRBV12-4, the J call TRBJ2-1; 10 positions match TRBD2. This material consisted of PBMCs, taken before TCRalphabeta/CD19-depleted stem cell transplant. Written as DNA, the CDR3 is TGTGCCAGCAGTCAGACTAGCGGGCTCAATGAGCAGTTCTTC. Encoded protein: CASSQTSGLNEQFF.